This TCR beta chain was sequenced during a study of blood T cell repertoires in COVID-19. The overall study: The cDNA or gDNA used as material had been derived from T cells, B-cell-depleted T cells, or PBMCs.

This clone occurred a few times. Per the original methods: Estimation of nucleated cell counts relied on the amplification of reference gene primers. The data were produced by immunoSEQ multiplex PCR, yet TCRdb's version contains in-frame clones alone and is incomplete. The V and J calls and clone size were taken over from that table, and D and trimming were inferred from the DNA. Here the sample spans 40,000 to 50,000 clones, over 75% being singletons. The germline CDR1 and CDR2 sequences are SGHRS and YFSETQ. The CDR3 runs 14 residues. V shed 4 bases, J shed 7 bases, and the junction held 8 bases outside the gene matches.

This sequence was found in a human donor in a cohort sampled during active COVID-19. V is TRBV5-1 and J is TRBJ2-1; 7 bases line up with TRBD1. Specimen: peripheral blood. The CDR3 DNA reads TGCGCCAGCAGCGGGGGACAGATGTGGAATGAGCAGTTCTTC. This gives the protein CASSGGQMWNEQFF.